This record covers a single T cell receptor beta chain. This sample is drawn from a study of patients and donors after allogeneic stem cell transplantation. CDR1 SGDLS and CDR2 YYNGEE come from the germline V gene. CDR3 length: 17 amino acids. The V end was cut by 4 bases, the J end by 1 base, with 17 bases between. TCRdb passed the RT-PCR reads through MiXCR, listing each CDR3 protein once. Seen here are 150,000 to 200,000 distinct CDR3 sequences, approximately 24% observed once, and the top ten hold roughly 25%. The chain has TRBV9 and TRBJ2-2; D remains unclear. Specimen: blood, either unsorted or a sorted T cell fraction (not recorded which). The TCR was taken from a human donor who was either an allogeneic HSCT recipient or a stem cell or donor lymphocyte infusion donor (not recorded which). It is not recorded whose cells these are; they may come from a transplant donor. The CDR3 coding sequence is TGTGCCAGCAGCACACAGCGAGGAGATCAGAACACCGGGGAGCTGTTTTTT. This sequence encodes CASSTQRGDQNTGELFF.